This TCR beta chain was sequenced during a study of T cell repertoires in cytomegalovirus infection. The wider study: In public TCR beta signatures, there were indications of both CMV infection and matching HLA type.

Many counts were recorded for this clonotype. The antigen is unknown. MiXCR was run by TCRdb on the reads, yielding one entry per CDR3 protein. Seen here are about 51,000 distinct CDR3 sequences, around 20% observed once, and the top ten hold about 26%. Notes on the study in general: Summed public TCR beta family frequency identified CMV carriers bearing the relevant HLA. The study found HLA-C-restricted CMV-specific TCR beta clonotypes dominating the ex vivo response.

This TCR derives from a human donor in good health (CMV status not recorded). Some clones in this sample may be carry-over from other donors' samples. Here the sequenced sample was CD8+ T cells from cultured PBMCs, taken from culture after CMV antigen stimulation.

The chain's CDR3 is CASSITSGHEQYF. The CDR3, as DNA: TGTGCCAGTAGTATCACATCGGGGCACGAGCAGTACTTC. The rearrangement uses TRBV19 and TRBJ2-7; D might be TRBD1 or TRBD2, each matching 5 bases. Germline CDR1 is LNHDA and CDR2 is SQIVND (reference sequence). CDR3 length: 13 residues. The V and J ends lost 3 bases and 5 bases respectively, with 11 bases between them.